The 23 T cell receptor beta chains presented below share a single source sample, sequenced in a study of CD8+ T cells in alopecia areata. Sequencing templates came from extracted RNA that was reverse transcribed into cDNA. The data were produced by immunoSEQ multiplex PCR, yet TCRdb's version contains in-frame clones alone and is incomplete. The sample contains 100,000 to 150,000 clones, 45% to 50% of which appear only once. The sample in question was CD8+ T cells sorted from blood, obtained at week 0. These receptors originate from a human donor with alopecia areata.

The genes are TRBV7-9 and TRBJ1-5; 8 bases fit TRBD1. The trim removed 3 bases at V and 0 bases at J, leaving 1 base unmatched. Germline lookup yields CDR1 SEHNR and CDR2 FQNEAQ (reference sequence). The CDR3 loop spans 15 amino acids. The CDR3 region has the DNA TGTGCCAGCAGCTTGGGACAGGATAGCAATCAGCCCCAGCATTTT. Residues: CASSLGQDSNQPQHF.

The chain carries TRBV11-2 and TRBJ2-7, with 7 bases aligning to TRBD1. The CDR3 loop spans 15 amino acids. Trimming removed 5 bases from V and 3 bases from J; junction bases left unmatched: 10. Germline assignment: CDR1 SGHAT and CDR2 FQNNGV. This chain's CDR3 is CASSNYRDSLYEQYF. Written as DNA, the CDR3 is TGTGCCAGCAGCAACTATCGGGACAGCCTCTACGAGCAGTACTTC.

A few counts support this clone. The chain has TRBV13 and TRBJ2-2; no reliable D call. Germline loops: CDR1 PRHDT, CDR2 FYEKMQ (reference sequence). V shed 3 bases and J shed 4 bases, with 3 bases lying between them. The CDR3 is made up of 12 amino acids. The CDR3 region is CASSLVTGELFF. The DNA for the CDR3 is TGTGCCAGCAGCTTGGTCACCGGGGAGCTGTTTTTT.

This clone has just a few counts. The genes are TRBV5-4 and TRBJ1-1, with 9 bases matching TRBD1. This CDR3 contains 13 residues. Germline V gene data show CDR1 as SGHNT and CDR2 as YYREEE (reference sequence). Germline trimming cut 4 bases from V and 11 bases from J; bases unmatched to any gene: 9. The CDR3 here is CASSIGTGRRAFF. CDR3 coding DNA: TGTGCCAGCAGCATCGGGACAGGGAGGAGGGCTTTCTTT.

The genes are TRBV10-3 and TRBJ2-7; D might be TRBD2 (5 bases). This CDR3 is built from 13 residues. Per germline, CDR1 ENHRY and CDR2 SYGVKD. The V and J ends lost 3 bases and 5 bases respectively, with 11 bases between them. The CDR3 loop reads CAISDRLEDEQYF. The CDR3 DNA follows: TGTGCCATCAGTGACCGTCTGGAGGACGAGCAGTACTTC.

This chain uses TRBV25-1 with TRBJ2-5, with D hard to call. Germline CDR1 MGHDK, CDR2 SYGVNS. The V and J ends lost 6 bases and 5 bases respectively, with 16 bases between them. The CDR3 loop spans 14 amino acids. In DNA, the CDR3 is TGTGCCAGCAGAACCACTACCCGTGGGGAGACCCAGTACTTC. This sequence encodes CASRTTTRGETQYF.

This clone was counted a few times. This same CDR3 is encoded by further DNA sequences in the sample. The chain recombines TRBV29-1 with TRBJ1-2; the match to TRBD1 covers 8 bases. The CDR3 has 13 residues. CDR1 and CDR2 (germline): SQVTM, ANQGSEA. The V and J ends lost 3 bases and 2 bases, in that order; junction bases with no gene match: 2. The CDR3 is CSVEAGGNYGYTF. The CDR3 DNA follows: TGCAGCGTTGAGGCAGGGGGCAACTATGGCTACACCTTC.

This clone was recorded only once. The chain is built from TRBV7-9 and TRBJ2-3, with TRBD2 as a possible D gene (5 bases). The germline V gene encodes CDR1 SEHNR and CDR2 FQNEAQ (reference sequence). This CDR3 contains 17 residues. Trimming stripped 5 bases from V and 0 bases from J, with 18 bases between. The CDR3 nucleotides are TGTGCCAGCAGCCAGTTAGCGAGGGATTCTAGCACAGATACGCAGTATTTT. It encodes CASSQLARDSSTDTQYF.

The chain is built from TRBV4-2 and TRBJ2-2; either TRBD1 or TRBD2 may supply D (5 bases each). Per the germline V gene, CDR1 is LGHNA and CDR2 is YNFKEQ. Trimming removed 3 bases from V and 3 bases from J, with 11 bases in between. The CDR3 is 15 amino acids. CDR3 region: CASSHKGPDTGELFF. CDR3 in DNA: TGTGCCAGCAGCCACAAGGGACCCGACACCGGGGAGCTGTTTTTT.

CDR3 sequence (DNA): TGTGCCAGCAGACAAAGGGGGGGGAACACTGAAGCTTTCTTT. It encodes CASRQRGGNTEAFF. The gene calls are TRBV6-5 and TRBJ1-1, with D tentatively TRBD1 (6 bases). V lost 6 bases to trimming and J lost 1 base, with 12 bases between them. Germline V gene data show CDR1 as MNHEY and CDR2 as SVGAGI. CDR3 length: 14 amino acids.

The V gene is TRBV25-1, the J gene TRBJ2-1; D is possibly TRBD1 (6 bases). The germline V gene encodes CDR1 MGHDK and CDR2 SYGVNS. This CDR3 contains 15 residues. The V and J ends lost 2 bases and 4 bases respectively, with 12 bases between them. The CDR3 loop is CASSEGDRSYNEQFF. The CDR3 bases are TGTGCCAGCAGTGAAGGCGACAGGTCTTACAATGAGCAGTTCTTC.

The chain uses TRBV13 and TRBJ2-3; 9 bases agree with TRBD2. Germline CDR1 and CDR2: PRHDT and FYEKMQ (reference sequence). The CDR3 runs 15 residues. The J segment lost 3 bases and the V segment lost 5 bases, leaving 6 bases of the junction unmatched. The CDR3 nucleotides are TGTGCCAGCAGCCCTTTGGCGGGGGGGACAGATACGCAGTATTTT. Translated: CASSPLAGGTDTQYF.

The chain links TRBV29-1 to TRBJ2-7, with D maybe TRBD1 (6 bases). Per germline, CDR1 SQVTM and CDR2 ANQGSEA. Deletions cut 0 bases from V and 0 bases from J, with 12 bases between. The CDR3 totals 15 residues. CDR3 sequence reads: CSVEDDTGLSYEQYF. The CDR3 DNA is TGCAGCGTTGAAGACGACACAGGGCTCTCCTACGAGCAGTACTTC.

This chain connects TRBV4-1 to TRBJ2-3; the match to TRBD2 covers 8 bases. The CDR3 extends over 14 amino acids. Germline lookup yields CDR1 MGHRA and CDR2 YSYEKL. The ends lost 4 bases at V and 4 bases at J; junction bases unmatched: 4. CDR3 bases: TGCGCCAGCAGCCCACGGGGGGGTGCAGATACGCAGTATTTT. Protein product: CASSPRGGADTQYF.

The V call is TRBV4-2, the J call TRBJ1-5; the D gene is possibly TRBD1 (6 bases). V was shortened by 1 base and J by 0 bases, with 13 bases between the two germline ends. The length of the CDR3 is 17 residues. Germline lookup yields CDR1 LGHNA and CDR2 YNFKEQ. The CDR3 DNA reads TGTGCCAGCAGCCAAGGGACAGAAGCCCTTAGCAATCAGCCCCAGCATTTT. Protein sequence: CASSQGTEALSNQPQHF.

This chain joins TRBV5-1 and TRBJ1-6; D unclear. The germline CDR1 and CDR2 sequences are SGHRS and YFSETQ. V gave up 4 bases and J gave up 7 bases, with 9 bases separating them. This CDR3 is 13 amino acids long. The CDR3 DNA is TGCGCCAGCAGCGGGGAAGGAAATTCACCCCTCCACTTT. Translation: CASSGEGNSPLHF.

The chain couples TRBV11-2 to TRBJ2-1; a possible D gene is TRBD2 (5 bases). Trimming removed 2 bases at V and 5 bases at J, with 16 bases between. The CDR3 loop spans 16 amino acids. Per germline, CDR1 SGHAT and CDR2 FQNNGV. The CDR3 nucleotides are TGTGCCAGCAGCTTAAACCCTGGCGCGAGGGACAATGAGCAGTTCTTC. As protein: CASSLNPGARDNEQFF.

The rearrangement uses TRBV5-6 and TRBJ2-7; no definite D call. The V gene lost 0 bases and the J gene lost 7 bases, with 20 bases spanning the gap. Germline V CDR1 and CDR2: SGHDT, YYEEEE. The CDR3 contains 16 residues. The CDR3 DNA reads as TGTGCCAGCAGCTTGGCCCCGGGTGAAGGGAAGAATGAGCAGTACTTC. This sequence encodes CASSLAPGEGKNEQYF.

CDR3 loop: CASSALTSGGRETQYF. CDR3 in DNA: TGTGCCAGCAGCGCCCTGACTAGCGGGGGGCGCGAGACCCAGTACTTC. The chain couples TRBV7-4 to TRBJ2-5; 13 bases map to TRBD2. CDR3 length equals 16 residues. J lost 5 bases, V lost 5 bases, and 8 bases had no gene match. Germline V gives CDR1 SGHVT, CDR2 SQSDAQ.

The chain carries TRBV6-1 and TRBJ1-5; TRBD1 is a possible D gene (5 bases). The CDR3 totals 16 residues. V dropped 4 bases and J dropped 7 bases, with 20 bases sitting between them. Germline assignment: CDR1 MNHNS and CDR2 SASEGT. CDR3 sequence: CASSVSSGSEGQPQHF. As DNA, the CDR3 is TGTGCCAGCAGTGTTTCTTCCGGGTCAGAGGGGCAGCCCCAGCATTTT.

CDR3 nucleotide sequence: TGTGCCAGCAGCCAAACCGCTGAGTCAGCAGATACGCAGTATTTT. Translation gives CASSQTAESADTQYF. The rearrangement uses TRBV4-2 and TRBJ2-3; D gene ambiguous. Germline V gene data show CDR1 as LGHNA and CDR2 as YNFKEQ. The CDR3 is 15 amino acids. V gave up 2 bases and J gave up 4 bases, with 13 bases separating them.

The V gene is TRBV27, the J gene TRBJ1-6; D not certain. Trimming shortened V by 5 bases and J by 14 bases, and 10 bases separated the two germline ends. This CDR3 region has 11 residues. Germline V lookup: CDR1 MNHEY, CDR2 SMNVEV (reference sequence). CDR3 loop: CASSAGLTLHF. The CDR3 DNA sequence: TGTGCCAGCAGTGCGGGTTTAACCCTCCACTTT.

The V gene is TRBV29-1, the J gene TRBJ2-7; 8 bases line up with TRBD1. With 4 bases clipped from V and 1 base from J, the junction kept 3 bases outside the gene matches. The CDR3 extends over 13 amino acids. Germline CDR1 SQVTM, CDR2 ANQGSEA. CDR3 nucleotides: TGCAGCGTTGCAGGGGGCAAGTCCTACGAGCAGTACTTC. Protein: CSVAGGKSYEQYF.